The clone carrying this T cell receptor beta chain was found a few times. Its target is unknown. These data come from a study of T cell repertoires in cytomegalovirus infection. MiXCR, run by TCRdb on the reads, gives a single entry per CDR3 protein. The sample has about 770,000 distinct CDR3 sequences, under 35% seen once. This CDR3 has 15 amino acids. V shed 2 bases, J shed 4 bases, and the junction held 5 bases outside the gene matches. The germline gives CDR1 SGHTA, CDR2 FQGNSA. This TCR was sampled from a human donor in good health (CMV status not recorded). Some clones in this sample may be carry-over from other donors' samples. This chain uses TRBV7-2 with TRBJ1-3, with 7 bases matching TRBD1. Specimen: cultured CD8+ T cells from PBMCs, collected from culture after CMV antigen stimulation. CDR3: CASSLNRGEGNTIYF. DNA for the CDR3: TGTGCCAGCAGCTTAAACAGGGGAGAGGGAAACACCATATATTTT.